The 27 T cell receptor beta chains listed next were all sequenced from one sample in a study of T cell responses to AZD1222 COVID-19 vaccine. The repertoire was sequenced with immunoSEQ multiplex PCR; TCRdb's copy has only in-frame clones and lacks some. The sample consists of 150,000 or so clones, about 90% of them appearing once. The starting material was peripheral blood, obtained on day 0 of MenACWY control vaccination. The receptors originated from an adult in good health.

The J gene is TRBJ1-2, the V gene TRBV7-9; D is perhaps TRBD1 (6 bases). This CDR3 contains 12 residues. Between the trimmed V and J ends, which lost 5 bases and 7 bases, there was a span of 11 bases. CDR1 and CDR2 from the germline V gene are SEHNR and FQNEAQ (reference sequence). CDR3 protein: CASSPPQGGYTF. The CDR3 bases are TGTGCCAGCAGCCCCCCACAGGGTGGCTACACCTTC. The full variable domain, rest sourced from reference TRBV7-9 and TRBJ1-2, is DTGVSQNPRHKITKRGQNVTFRCDPISEHNRLYWYRQTLGQGPEFLTYFQNEAQLEKSRLLSDRFSAERPKGSFSTLEIQRTEQGDSAMYLCASSPPQGGYTFGSGTRLTVV.

This clone was seen a handful of times. The CDR3 protein is CASSYSFRDYGYTF. The CDR3 DNA follows: TGTGCCAGCAGTTACTCGTTCAGGGACTATGGCTACACCTTC. This chain uses TRBV6-2 or TRBV6-3 with TRBJ1-2; D might be TRBD1 (5 bases). The germline V gene has CDR1 MNHEY and CDR2 SVGEGT. There are 14 residues in the CDR3. Trimming removed 0 bases at V and 3 bases at J, with 8 bases between.

The rearrangement joins TRBV5-1 to TRBJ1-1, with 8 nucleotides matching TRBD1. This CDR3 is built from 15 residues. The V gene's germline CDR1 is SGHRS and CDR2 YFSETQ. V shed 0 bases and J 5 bases; nucleotides not matched to a gene: 6. The CDR3 coding sequence is TGCGCCAGCAGCTTGGGGAGACAGGGGAGGACTGAAGCTTTCTTT. It codes for CASSLGRQGRTEAFF. Drawing the rest from reference TRBV5-1 and TRBJ1-1, the complete variable domain is KAGVTQTPRYLIKTRGQQVTLSCSPISGHRSVSWYQQTPGQGLQFLFEYFSETQRNKGNFPGRFSGRQFSNSRSEMNVSTLELGDSALYLCASSLGRQGRTEAFFGQGTRLTVV.

The rearrangement joins TRBV28 to TRBJ1-4; D gene ambiguous. There are 11 residues in the CDR3. Trimming took 5 bases from V and 8 from J, leaving 6 bases between them. Germline V gives CDR1 MDHEN, CDR2 SYDVKM. The CDR3 here is CASSNLEKLFF. CDR3 coding DNA: TGTGCCAGCAGTAATCTGGAAAAACTGTTTTTT. Filled out from reference TRBV28 and TRBJ1-4, the complete variable domain reads DVKVTQSSRYLVKRTGEKVFLECVQDMDHENMFWYRQDPGLGLRLIYFSYDVKMKEKGDIPEGYSVSREKKERFSLILESASTNQTSMYLCASSNLEKLFFGSGTQLSVL.

The chain recombines TRBV27 with TRBJ2-1; perhaps TRBD1 as D (5 bases). Trimming took 6 bases from V and 7 from J, leaving 19 bases between them. The CDR3 consists of 15 residues. Germline V gene sequence: CDR1 MNHEY, CDR2 SMNVEV (reference sequence). The CDR3 protein is CASSPPTAYPNEQFF. CDR3 DNA: TGTGCCAGCAGCCCTCCGACAGCTTACCCGAATGAGCAGTTCTTC.

This clone has just one count. This chain connects TRBV3-1 (or the pseudogene TRBV3-2) to TRBJ2-5, with 16 bases matching TRBD2. Germline assignment: CDR1 LGHDT and CDR2 YNNKEL (reference sequence). V shed 4 bases and J 4 bases; nucleotides not matched to a gene: 6. The CDR3 has 17 residues. DNA of the CDR3: TGTGCCAGCAGCCCCGGGACTAGCGGGAGGGCCGGAGAGACCCAGTACTTC. Residues: CASSPGTSGRAGETQYF.

The chain joins TRBV10-1 to TRBJ1-1, with D maybe TRBD1 (5 bases). The CDR3 consists of 13 residues. Germline CDR1 reads WNHNN; CDR2 reads SYGVQD (reference sequence). Deletions cut 6 bases from V and 1 base from J, with 9 bases between. The CDR3 DNA reads as TGCGCCAGCAGACGGGACGGGAACACTGAAGCTTTCTTT. Residues: CASRRDGNTEAFF.

DNA for the CDR3: TGCGCCAGCAGCTTGCTCGGGGGGCCCCAAGAGACCCAGTACTTC. This encodes CASSLLGGPQETQYF. The rearrangement uses TRBV5-1 and TRBJ2-5; a possible D gene is TRBD2 (7 bases). Germline assignment: CDR1 SGHRS and CDR2 YFSETQ. With 1 base removed from V and 1 base from J, the gap between germline ends came to 11 bases. The CDR3 length is 15 residues.

The V call is TRBV10-3, the J call TRBJ1-2; perhaps TRBD1 as D (6 bases). Trimming took off 6 bases at V and 0 bases at J, with 11 bases between the two ends. This CDR3 is 14 amino acids long. Germline CDR1 and CDR2: ENHRY and SYGVKD. The CDR3 sequence is CAISGTSSNYGYTF. Written as DNA, the CDR3 is TGTGCCATCAGCGGGACATCCTCTAACTATGGCTACACCTTC.

The chain has TRBV7-2 and TRBJ1-2; D gene unclear. The V and J ends lost 5 bases and 3 bases respectively, with 10 bases between them. The CDR3 runs 13 residues. Germline V lookup: CDR1 SGHTA, CDR2 FQGNSA. The CDR3 DNA sequence: TGTGCCAGCAGCCCCAGAAGGGACTATGGCTACACCTTC. Amino acid sequence: CASSPRRDYGYTF.

The chain joins TRBV5-3 to TRBJ1-4; D not certain. TRBV5-3 falls under the ORF class, with uncertain function. Trimming took off 2 bases at V and 5 bases at J, with 10 bases between the two ends. The CDR3 totals 14 residues. The CDR3 bases are TGTGCCAGAAGCTTTTCCAGATCGAATGAAAAACTGTTTTTT. This encodes CARSFSRSNEKLFF.

The gene calls are TRBV5-1 and TRBJ2-3; 10 bases match TRBD2. Losses at the gene ends were 4 bases for V and 1 base for J; bases not matched to a gene: 12. CDR1 SGHRS and CDR2 YFSETQ come from the germline V gene. The CDR3 runs 18 residues. The chain's CDR3 is CASSLGTGLAGGTDTQYF. CDR3 DNA sequence: TGCGCCAGCAGCCTCGGGACGGGGCTAGCGGGAGGCACAGATACGCAGTATTTT.

CDR3 sequence: CASSRRTYEEKLFF. CDR3 nucleotides: TGTGCCAGCAGTCGACGCACCTATGAGGAAAAACTGTTTTTT. This chain uses TRBV6-5 with TRBJ1-4; the D is unclear. Per germline, CDR1 MNHEY and CDR2 SVGAGI. The CDR3 contains 14 residues. V lost 5 bases and J lost 8, with 15 bases in between.

The rearrangement uses TRBV5-1 and TRBJ2-2; 16 positions agree with TRBD2. V was clipped by 4 bases and J by 7 bases; unmatched bases: 16. Per the germline V gene, CDR1 is SGHRS and CDR2 is YFSETQ. CDR3 length equals 20 residues. CDR3 in DNA: TGCGCCAGCAGCACAAAACCCCTAGGGACTAGCGGGGGGGCCGACGGGGAGCTGTTTTTT. Amino acids: CASSTKPLGTSGGADGELFF.

About this clone: Other DNA sequences in this specimen translate into the identical CDR3. The J gene is TRBJ1-1, the V gene TRBV7-2, with D unclear. The V gene's germline CDR1 is SGHTA and CDR2 FQGNSA. This CDR3 contains 14 residues. The V end was cut by 3 bases, the J end by 0 bases, with 8 bases between. CDR3 nucleotides: TGTGCCAGCAGCTTTCGGGGTATGAACACTGAAGCTTTCTTT. This gives the protein CASSFRGMNTEAFF.

The chain carries TRBV11-2 and TRBJ2-7; 9 nucleotides match TRBD2. V gave up 4 bases and J gave up 5 bases; unmatched junction bases: 15. The V gene's germline CDR1 is SGHAT and CDR2 FQNNGV. This CDR3 contains 17 residues. The DNA for the CDR3 is TGTGCCAGCAGCTCCCAAGTAGTAGCGGGAGTTAACCACGAGCAGTACTTC. Translating it yields CASSSQVVAGVNHEQYF.

The chain has TRBV25-1 and TRBJ1-4; D perhaps matches TRBD1 (6 bases). The CDR3 consists of 15 residues. Trimming removed 2 bases at V and 5 bases at J, with 12 bases between. Germline V gene lookup returns CDR1 MGHDK and CDR2 SYGVNS. The CDR3 DNA follows: TGTGCCAGCAGTGAAACCGGACAGCCAAATGAAAAACTGTTTTTT. It translates to CASSETGQPNEKLFF.

This clone was counted between two and nine times. This chain uses TRBV3-1 (or the pseudogene TRBV3-2) with TRBJ1-1, with D perhaps matching TRBD1 (6 bases). CDR3 size: 13 residues. Germline loops: CDR1 LGHDT, CDR2 YNNKEL (reference sequence). V was trimmed by 6 bases and J by 3 bases, leaving 11 bases between them. CDR3 sequence reads: CASRGGGDTEAFF. The CDR3, as DNA: TGTGCCAGCAGGGGAGGGGGGGACACTGAAGCTTTCTTT.

The V call is TRBV3-1 (or the pseudogene TRBV3-2), the J call TRBJ2-5; D is uncertain. The CDR3 sequence is 12 residues long. CDR1 and CDR2 (germline): LGHDT, YNNKEL (reference sequence). Deletions cut 4 bases from V and 5 bases from J, with 8 bases between. In DNA form, the CDR3 reads TGTGCCAGCAGCCCCAAGCTCGAGACCCAGTACTTC. Protein: CASSPKLETQYF.

This clone was observed a handful of times. An end of the junction differs from the germline gene, which may be a read error. The chain recombines TRBV6-1 with TRBJ2-7, with 10 bases matching TRBD2. In germline, CDR1 is MNHNS, CDR2 SASEGT. This CDR3 region has 14 residues. The CDR3 reads CASREAGGRNEQYF. In DNA, the CDR3 is TGTGCCAGCAGAGAAGCGGGAGGGCGGAACGAGCAGTACTTC.

The chain has TRBV2 and TRBJ1-4; D is uncertain. Germline V gene sequence: CDR1 SNHLY, CDR2 FYNNEI. Trimming pared 6 bases from V and 7 bases from J, leaving 12 bases between. The CDR3 contains 13 residues. The DNA for the CDR3 is TGTGCCAGCAGCCCCGGGGATGGTGAAAAACTGTTTTTT. Its protein is CASSPGDGEKLFF.

A remark on this clone: A read error may produce the germline difference seen at one junction end. This chain uses TRBV28 with TRBJ2-5, with D perhaps matching TRBD1 or TRBD2 (5 bases each). Germline V lookup: CDR1 MDHEN, CDR2 SYDVKM. This CDR3 comprises 14 residues. The CDR3 region is CASSFGTPQATQYF. Here the CDR3 DNA reads TGTGCCAGCAGTTTCGGGACGCCACAAGCGACCCAGTACTTC.

The chain has TRBV19 and TRBJ1-1; maybe TRBD1 (6 bases). CDR1 is LNHDA and CDR2 is SQIVND in the germline V gene (reference sequence). The CDR3 extends over 13 amino acids. V was shortened by 3 bases and J by 6 bases, with 11 bases between the two germline ends. Written as DNA, the CDR3 is TGTGCCAGTAGTATTAGGGGGACCCCTGAAGCTTTCTTT. It translates to CASSIRGTPEAFF.

The genes are TRBV5-1 and TRBJ1-1; D ambiguous. Germline V gene data show CDR1 as SGHRS and CDR2 as YFSETQ. Trimming left V 4 bases short and J 3 bases short, with 19 bases between. The CDR3 covers 16 residues. CDR3 coding DNA: TGCGCCAGCAGCCCCTCCCCCGGGTTCGCGGACACTGAAGCTTTCTTT. This gives the protein CASSPSPGFADTEAFF.

This chain uses TRBV9 with TRBJ2-1; D might be TRBD1 or TRBD2, each matching 6 bases. The CDR3 length is 15 residues. CDR1 and CDR2 from the germline V gene are SGDLS and YYNGEE. V gave up 0 bases and J gave up 2 bases, with 9 bases separating them. Written as DNA, the CDR3 is TGTGCCAGCAGCGTAGAGGGGGGAGCCTACAATGAGCAGTTCTTC. It codes for CASSVEGGAYNEQFF.

This clone has only one observation. The chain combines TRBV7-3 with TRBJ1-1; D is ambiguous. The CDR3 spans 13 residues. Germline-derived CDR1 and CDR2 are SGHTA and FQGTGA. V was pared by 8 bases and J by 2 bases, with 12 bases between. The CDR3 protein is CASGRNLNTEAFF. CDR3 nucleotides: TGTGCCAGCGGCAGGAACCTTAACACTGAAGCTTTCTTT.

This chain connects TRBV7-8 to TRBJ1-2, with no clear D. This CDR3 region has 15 residues. Trimming pared 2 bases from V and 4 bases from J, leaving 14 bases between. Germline CDR1 reads SGHVS; CDR2 reads FQNEAQ. The CDR3 DNA reads as TGTGCCAGCAGCTTAATGGCCACGTCCCGCTATGGCTACACCTTC. Translating gives CASSLMATSRYGYTF.